The TCR beta chain described here comes from a study of siplizumab effects on memory and regulatory T cells. Unstimulated naive, memory, effector memory and TEMRA subsets were sequenced, and this was done in a few donor pairs. Assay used: immunoSEQ multiplex PCR; TCRdb lists only in-frame clones, some missing. The table records about 91,000 clones, roughly 95% of them present only once. Regarding this clone: No antigen is known for it.

The V gene's germline CDR1 is WNHNN and CDR2 SYGVQD (reference sequence). Deletions cut 3 bases from V and 4 bases from J, with 9 bases between. CDR3 size: 13 residues. General study findings and limits: Alloreactive sequences whose origin lay in unstimulated CD4+ memory cells were significantly reduced by siplizumab.

Input material: naive CD4+ T cells sorted from blood. The chain employs TRBV10-1 and TRBJ1-2; perhaps TRBD1 as D (5 bases). The receptor was isolated from a human donor in good health. The CDR3 loop reads CASSDRVGYGYTF. DNA for the CDR3: TGCGCCAGCAGTGACAGGGTCGGCTATGGCTACACCTTC.